The T cell receptor beta chain under discussion was sequenced for a study of blood T cell repertoires in COVID-19. The overall study: Donors in the United States, Italy and Spain gave samples during acute or convalescent COVID-19.

V lost 1 base and J lost 2, with 12 bases in between. The CDR3 has 16 residues. The germline V gene has CDR1 SGHRS and CDR2 YFSETQ. As processed by the authors: How many nucleated cells were present was estimated from reference gene primer amplification. Sequenced by immunoSEQ multiplex PCR; TCRdb stores in-frame clones only, minus some. Clonal size and the V and J genes are those of that table, whereas D and trimming came from the DNA. This sample yields approximately 380,000 clones, of which just over 90% are seen a single time; more than 0.85% belongs to the top ten. The cohort comprised adults aged about 18 to 100 years residing in about two dozen US areas.

The chain joins TRBV5-1 to TRBJ2-2, with D uncertain. The TCR originated in a woman between 35 and 50 years old who had been exposed to COVID-19. The sequencing input was PBMCs or T cells enriched from blood (not recorded which). CDR3 nucleotides: TGCGCCAGCAGCTTGCTTTCTGGAGTTAACACCGGGGAGCTGTTTTTT. This translates into CASSLLSGVNTGELFF.